Listed below are T cell receptor beta chains from one sample, sequenced in a study of PD-L1 blockade in urothelial cancer. Some clones are missing from TCRdb's copy, which holds only in-frame ones; the method was immunoSEQ multiplex PCR. The repertoire includes about 70,000 clones, around four fifths of them detected once, and less than 5.5% sits in the top ten. This specimen was PBMCs, taken around atezolizumab (anti-PD-L1) treatment. Receptor source: a man in his sixties or seventies with urothelial cancer. The CDR3 runs from the conserved cysteine through the conserved F or W. A D gene is named only where the DNA matches it firmly.

j_call v_call d_call cdr3_aa
TRBJ1-1 TRBV5-1 . CASTQNSGWEAFF
TRBJ2-7 TRBV29-1 . CSVVSAGILYF
TRBJ2-1 TRBV21-1 . CASSNSSGRLYNEQFF
TRBJ2-7 TRBV9 . CASSEGQGTYEQYF
TRBJ2-1 TRBV7-6 TRBD2 CASDTGLAGVNEQFF
TRBJ2-7 TRBV28 TRBD2 CASSDNGLAGLYEQYF
TRBJ1-1 TRBV27 TRBD1 CASSLRGQGMAEAFF
TRBJ2-1 TRBV5-1 TRBD2 CASTSGLDYNEQFF
TRBJ2-1 TRBV28 . CASSLGKLTQFF
TRBJ1-2 TRBV2 TRBD1 CASSTRQGNYGYTF
TRBJ1-1 TRBV9 . CASSVGQGIGVTEAFF
TRBJ1-2 TRBV5-4 . CASSSDRPNYGYTF
TRBJ1-2 TRBV10-2 . CASTPGQGGGYTF
TRBJ2-7 TRBV10-2 . CASSIRLEGEQYF
TRBJ2-3 TRBV25-1 . CASSDWANTDTQYF
TRBJ2-2 TRBV25-1 TRBD1 CASSESRGQANTGELFF
TRBJ1-5 TRBV15 . CATSGLHGRGQPQHF
TRBJ2-3 TRBV27 TRBD2 CASSTPSGVETDTQYF
TRBJ2-1 TRBV5-6 TRBD2 CASRRVGGGYNEQFF
TRBJ2-3 TRBV14 . CASSQLQGFTDTQYF
TRBJ2-3 TRBV28 . CASSSSTTRDTQYF
TRBJ1-3 TRBV29-1 . CSVVWQDSGNTIYF
TRBJ2-3 TRBV9 . CASSEAGWYTDTQYF
TRBJ2-5 TRBV29-1 . CSVVDSLPVETQYF
TRBJ2-5 TRBV15 TRBD2 CATSRLSGSEETQYF
TRBJ2-7 TRBV9 . CASSVAGTGTDIYEQYF
TRBJ1-4 TRBV5-1 . CASSSGSGANEKLFF
TRBJ2-1 TRBV7-9 . CASSLSLSVDEQFF
TRBJ2-2 TRBV19 . CASSFRRDSATGELFF
TRBJ1-1 TRBV5-1 . CASSLNRYTEAFF
TRBJ2-5 TRBV29-1 . CSVEDRGRAETQYF
TRBJ1-4 TRBV5-1 TRBD1 CASSQRDRNEKLFF
TRBJ2-1 TRBV19 TRBD2 CASSMTSGSYNEQFF
TRBJ2-1 TRBV5-8 TRBD2 CASNSGRARNEQFF
TRBJ2-1 TRBV5-1 . CASSPGVGLSYNEQFF
TRBJ2-3 TRBV11-2 TRBD2 CASSPRTSGYTDTQYF
TRBJ2-3 TRBV11-2 . CASSSAGSLSGTDTQYF
TRBJ2-7 TRBV5-1 TRBD2 CASRRDYAYEQYF
TRBJ1-6 TRBV2 TRBD1 CASIPDRGNSPLHF
TRBJ2-2 TRBV9 TRBD2 CASSEGLAGKRGELFF
TRBJ1-5 TRBV19 TRBD1 CASSIRLDRHQPQHF
TRBJ2-6 TRBV9 TRBD2 CASSVVGGLAGGTGANVLTF
TRBJ2-5 TRBV7-6 . CASSLVGGGRETQYF